This T cell receptor beta chain was recorded in a study of technical replicates of blood from a handful of donors. CDR3 length: 14 amino acids. CDR1 is PRHDT, CDR2 FYEKMQ, per germline (reference sequence). Trimming removed 2 bases at V and 10 bases at J, with 17 bases between. Generated by immunoSEQ multiplex PCR, the TCRdb table keeps only in-frame clones and is missing some. The sample lists approximately 73,000 clones, about 95% occurring once. The sample taken for sequencing was T cells isolated from PBMCs. This TCR derives from a human donor in good health. The chain uses TRBV13 and TRBJ1-1, with a weak D call TRBD1 (6 bases). This chain's CDR3 is CASSLTATGKGAFF. The CDR3 DNA reads as TGTGCCAGCAGCTTAACAGCCACAGGGAAAGGAGCTTTCTTT.